This T cell receptor (beta chain) was sequenced for a study of Tregs in tolerant kidney transplant recipients. Whole-study results and caveats: Expanding Tregs on activated donor B cells appeared to best identify donor-specific TCRbeta clones.

The V and J ends lost 1 base and 0 bases respectively, with 9 bases between them. Germline-derived CDR1 and CDR2 are MGHRA and YSYEKL. This CDR3 has 15 residues. Generated by immunoSEQ multiplex PCR, the TCRdb table keeps only in-frame clones and is missing some. Of over 1,500 clones in the sample, roughly 70% were seen once. This clone was detected only once. Its target is unknown. The sequenced material came from CD8+ T cells from blood cultured with allogeneic cells. The gene calls are TRBV4-1 and TRBJ1-1; D is undetermined. This clonotype was obtained from a human donor in good health. The CDR3 DNA reads as TGCGCCAGCAGCCAAGCCGCAACTATGAACACTGAAGCTTTCTTT. It yields the protein CASSQAATMNTEAFF.